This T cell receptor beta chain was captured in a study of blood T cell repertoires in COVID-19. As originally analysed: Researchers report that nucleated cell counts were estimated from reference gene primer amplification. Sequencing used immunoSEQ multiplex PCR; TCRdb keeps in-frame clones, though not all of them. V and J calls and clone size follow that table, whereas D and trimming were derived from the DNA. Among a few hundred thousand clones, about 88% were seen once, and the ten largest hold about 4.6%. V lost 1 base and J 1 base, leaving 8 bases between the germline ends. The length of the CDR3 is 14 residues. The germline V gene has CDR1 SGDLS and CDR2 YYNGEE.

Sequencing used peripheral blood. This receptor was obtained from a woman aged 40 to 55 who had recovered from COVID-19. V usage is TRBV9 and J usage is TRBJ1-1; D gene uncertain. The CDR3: CASSVTSENTEAFF. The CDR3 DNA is TGTGCCAGCAGCGTAACTTCCGAGAACACTGAAGCTTTCTTT. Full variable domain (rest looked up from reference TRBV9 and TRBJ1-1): DSGVTQTPKHLITATGQRVTLRCSPRSGDLSVYWYQQSLDQGLQFLIQYYNGEERAKGNILERFSAQQFPDLHSELNLSSLELGDSALYFCASSVTSENTEAFFGQGTRLTVV.